The subject of this entry is one T cell receptor beta chain. Its antigen remains unidentified. V lost 7 bases to trimming and J lost 4 bases, with 23 bases between them. This CDR3 is built from 18 residues. The data were obtained in a study of blood T cells in healthy people across ages. Study conclusions and caveats: Correlation between TCR beta diversity and naive T cell percentage was strong.

A J-beta primer mix and a sample-barcoded 5' primer were used in a second PCR of roughly 6 to 12 cycles. TCRdb reprocessed the 5' RACE reads with MiXCR, giving one entry per CDR3 protein. The data contain approximately 780,000 distinct CDR3 sequences, about a quarter of them seen just once; the ten biggest clones take up approximately 2.9%. This sample was shared with a second study, whose subject was T cells of mothers and their children.

The V gene is TRBV12-3 or TRBV12-4, the J gene TRBJ2-6; a possible D gene is TRBD2 (5 bases). The source of this sequence is a boy aged 5-17 years in good health. Material for sequencing was blood. CDR3 coding DNA: TGTGCCAGCACTACGGAGGAGCCTTTGACTGCGGGGGCCAACGTCCTGACTTTC. Protein: CASTTEEPLTAGANVLTF.